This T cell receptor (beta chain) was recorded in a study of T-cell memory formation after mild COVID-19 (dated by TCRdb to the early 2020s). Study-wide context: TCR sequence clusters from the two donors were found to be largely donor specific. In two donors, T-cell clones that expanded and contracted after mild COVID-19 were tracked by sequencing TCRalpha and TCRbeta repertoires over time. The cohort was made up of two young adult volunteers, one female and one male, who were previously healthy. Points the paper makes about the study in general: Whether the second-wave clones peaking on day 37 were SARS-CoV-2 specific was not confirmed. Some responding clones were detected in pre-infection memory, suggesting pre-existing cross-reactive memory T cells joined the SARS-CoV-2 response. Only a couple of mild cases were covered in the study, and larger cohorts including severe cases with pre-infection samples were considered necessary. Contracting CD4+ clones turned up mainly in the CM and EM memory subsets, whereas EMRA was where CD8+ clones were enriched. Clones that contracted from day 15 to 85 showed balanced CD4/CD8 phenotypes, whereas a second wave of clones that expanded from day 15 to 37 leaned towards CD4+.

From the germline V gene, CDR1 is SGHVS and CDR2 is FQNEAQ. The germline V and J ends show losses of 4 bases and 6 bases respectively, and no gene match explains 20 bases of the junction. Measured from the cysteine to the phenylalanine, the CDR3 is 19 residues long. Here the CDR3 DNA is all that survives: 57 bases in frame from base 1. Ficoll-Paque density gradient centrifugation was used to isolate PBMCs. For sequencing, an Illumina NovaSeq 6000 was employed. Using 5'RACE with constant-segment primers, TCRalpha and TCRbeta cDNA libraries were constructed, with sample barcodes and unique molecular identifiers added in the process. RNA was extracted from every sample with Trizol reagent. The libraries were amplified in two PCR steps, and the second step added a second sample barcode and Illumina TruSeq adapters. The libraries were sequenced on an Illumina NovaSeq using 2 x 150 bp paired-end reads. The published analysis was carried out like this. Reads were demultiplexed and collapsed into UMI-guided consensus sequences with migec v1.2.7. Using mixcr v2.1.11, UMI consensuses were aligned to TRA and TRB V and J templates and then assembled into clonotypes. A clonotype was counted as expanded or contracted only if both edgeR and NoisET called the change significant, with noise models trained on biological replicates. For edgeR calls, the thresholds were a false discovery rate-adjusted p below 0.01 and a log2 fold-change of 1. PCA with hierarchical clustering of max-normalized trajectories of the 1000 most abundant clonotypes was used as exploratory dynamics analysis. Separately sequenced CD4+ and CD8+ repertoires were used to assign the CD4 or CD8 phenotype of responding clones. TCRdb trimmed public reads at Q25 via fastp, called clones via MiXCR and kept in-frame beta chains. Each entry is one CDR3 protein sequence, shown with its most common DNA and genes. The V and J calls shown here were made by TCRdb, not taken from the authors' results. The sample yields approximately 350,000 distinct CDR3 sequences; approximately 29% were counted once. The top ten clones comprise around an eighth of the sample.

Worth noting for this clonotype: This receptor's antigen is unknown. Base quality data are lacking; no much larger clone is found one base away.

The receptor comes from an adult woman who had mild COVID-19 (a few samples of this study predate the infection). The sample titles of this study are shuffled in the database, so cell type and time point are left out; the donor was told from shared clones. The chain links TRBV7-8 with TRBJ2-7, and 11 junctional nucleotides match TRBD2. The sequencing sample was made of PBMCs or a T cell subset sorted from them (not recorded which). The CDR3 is CASSSFGGTRTSGSTEQYF. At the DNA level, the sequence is TGTGCCAGCAGCTCTTTTGGTGGAACCCGGACTAGCGGGTCTACCGAGCAGTACTTC.